The 13 T cell receptor beta chains given below trace back to one sample, sequenced in a study of shared T cell receptors in the human thymus. Sequencing used immunoSEQ multiplex PCR; TCRdb keeps in-frame clones, though not all of them. Here the sample spans 720,000 or so clones, approximately 85% being singletons. This sample also appeared in a second study, on human thymus T cells.

What was sequenced was thymocytes. The receptor set was obtained from a girl under three years old with a congenital heart defect.

The chain recombines TRBV12-5 with TRBJ1-2, with D perhaps matching TRBD1 (5 bases). The V end lost 3 bases, the J end lost 5 bases, and 10 bases lay between the germline ends. This CDR3 spans 13 amino acids. Germline V gene data show CDR1 as LGHNT and CDR2 as FRNRAP. CDR3 nucleotide sequence: TGTGCTAGTGGTTTAGGGGTAGATTATGGCTACACCTTC. It specifies CASGLGVDYGYTF.

The gene calls are TRBV4-1 and TRBJ1-6; D is uncertain. Looked up from germline, CDR1 is MGHRA and CDR2 is YSYEKL. This CDR3 region has 14 residues. V lost 0 bases and J lost 7, with 7 bases in between. The CDR3 region has the DNA TGCGCCAGCAGCCAAGAATCCGGGAATTCACCCCTCCACTTT. Translating it yields CASSQESGNSPLHF.

The chain links TRBV14 to TRBJ1-1, with TRBD1 as a possible D gene (5 bases). The V end was cut by 3 bases, the J end by 1 base, with 12 bases between. CDR3 size: 15 residues. From germline, CDR1 is SGHDN and CDR2 FVKESK. The CDR3 region has the DNA TGTGCCAGCAGCCATACGACAGCGACGAACACTGAAGCTTTCTTT. Protein product: CASSHTTATNTEAFF.

This chain joins TRBV30 and TRBJ1-2; D is unresolved. This CDR3 is 13 amino acids long. V dropped 0 bases and J dropped 4 bases, with 9 bases sitting between them. CDR1 is GTSNPN, CDR2 SVGIG, per germline (reference sequence). The CDR3 DNA is TGTGCCTGGAGTGTACTCGGAGTCTATGGCTACACCTTC. The encoded protein is CAWSVLGVYGYTF.

This clone was observed once. This chain joins TRBV5-6 and TRBJ2-3; possible D gene TRBD1, 8 bases. The CDR3 totals 17 residues. Looked up from germline, CDR1 is SGHDT and CDR2 is YYEEEE. V lost 5 bases, J lost 5 bases, and 24 bases lay in between. The CDR3 DNA follows: TGTGCCAGCAGTCCCGGTCGAGCAGGGGGCGGGGGAGATACGCAGTATTTT. This codes for CASSPGRAGGGGDTQYF.

The gene calls are TRBV7-9 and TRBJ2-7; perhaps TRBD2 as D (6 bases). Trimming took 8 bases from V and 0 from J, leaving 17 bases between them. Germline V gene lookup returns CDR1 SEHNR and CDR2 FQNEAQ (reference sequence). CDR3 length: 15 amino acids. DNA of the CDR3: TGTGCCAGCGGGGGGTGGGTCAAAGCCTCCTACGAGCAGTACTTC. Translation: CASGGWVKASYEQYF.

The chain joins TRBV15 to TRBJ2-5, with 9 bases aligning to TRBD1. The junction had 1 base not matched to a gene; V was cut back by 0 bases and J by 2 bases. The CDR3 runs to 15 residues. The germline V gene encodes CDR1 LNHNV and CDR2 YYDKDF (reference sequence). The CDR3 reads CATSREGTGQETQYF. In DNA form, the CDR3 reads TGTGCCACCAGCAGAGAGGGGACAGGGCAAGAGACCCAGTACTTC.

A remark on this clone: A junction boundary mismatches the germline segment, possibly from a read error. Different DNA sequences within this sample yield the same CDR3. J is TRBJ1-6 and V is TRBV30; TRBD1 might be the D (5 bases). Germline values: CDR1 GTSNPN, CDR2 SVGIG (reference sequence). The CDR3 extends over 18 amino acids. The CDR3 nucleotides read TGTGCCTGGAGATCAGGGAAGCTAAAGAGCTCCTATAATTCCCCCCTCCACTTT. Translating gives CAWRSGKLKSSYNSPLHF.

This chain uses TRBV7-9 with TRBJ2-7, with 11 bases aligning to TRBD2. Germline CDR1 reads SEHNR; CDR2 reads FQNEAQ (reference sequence). The CDR3 is 17 residues long. Trimming at V came to 4 bases and at J to 3 bases, leaving 11 bases not matched to a gene. CDR3 amino acids: CASSSGVLAGGVYEQYF. DNA of the CDR3: TGTGCCAGCAGCTCAGGGGTTCTAGCGGGGGGAGTCTACGAGCAGTACTTC.

The J gene is TRBJ1-2, the V gene TRBV2, with 9 bases matching TRBD1. CDR3 size: 18 residues. Germline V lookup: CDR1 SNHLY, CDR2 FYNNEI. J gave up 2 bases and V 7 bases, and 17 bases lay outside the gene matches. The CDR3 region has the DNA TGTGCCAGCACCGTGGGACAGGGAGGCCCCCACGGAAACTATGGCTACACCTTC. Translating it yields CASTVGQGGPHGNYGYTF.

The V call is TRBV5-5, the J call TRBJ1-5; D remains unclear. The germline V and J ends were trimmed by 4 bases and 6 bases, with 8 bases remaining between them. This CDR3 comprises 12 residues. Germline values: CDR1 SGHKS, CDR2 YYEKEE (reference sequence). The CDR3 region has the DNA TGTGCCAGCAGCAGCAACGCTCAGCCCCAGCATTTT. Protein sequence: CASSSNAQPQHF.

The V gene is TRBV6-1, the J gene TRBJ1-2, with D maybe TRBD1 (6 bases). From germline, CDR1 is MNHNS and CDR2 SASEGT. This CDR3 is built from 15 residues. Between the trimmed V and J ends, which lost 6 bases and 2 bases, there was a span of 16 bases. CDR3 DNA: TGTGCCAGCAGGGTACGGACAGTGTTAAACTATGGCTACACCTTC. It yields the protein CASRVRTVLNYGYTF.

The rearrangement links TRBV27 to TRBJ2-3; 7 bases fit TRBD2. Germline CDR1 MNHEY, CDR2 SMNVEV (reference sequence). The CDR3 is 15 amino acids. V trimming: 0 bases; J trimming: 6 bases; junction bases outside the gene matches: 6. This chain's CDR3 is CASSLSGWGGDTQYF. The CDR3 DNA is TGTGCCAGCAGTTTATCGGGTTGGGGGGGGGATACGCAGTATTTT.